This T cell receptor beta chain was found in a study of T cells in Graves' hyperthyroidism and ophthalmopathy. Study conclusions and caveats: Ophthalmopathy stood apart from stable hyperthyroidism in a 13 V-J model. Ophthalmopathy was identified by the model a median around 6 months ahead of onset. Most expanded thyroid clonotypes above 0.001 recurred in blood.

RNA transcripts served as the template for amplifying TCR beta CDR3 regions. TCR CDR3 regions were first amplified by RT-PCR with HTBI primers. MiXCR, run by TCRdb on the multiplex PCR reads, gives a single entry per CDR3 protein. The table shows around 350,000 distinct CDR3 sequences, with about a fifth occurring only once. This clonotype was observed at least ten times. Antigen unknown. V was clipped by 6 bases and J by 5 bases, with 11 bases between them. The germline V gene has CDR1 MNHEY and CDR2 SVGAGI. The CDR3 is made up of 13 amino acids. The sequence came from a woman in her late teens or twenties with Graves' hyperthyroidism. V usage is TRBV6-5 and J usage is TRBJ1-5; tentative D call: TRBD1 (6 bases). The sample was blood. CDR3 nucleotides: TGTGCCAGCAGGGTACAGGGTGATCAGCCCCAGCATTTT. This encodes CASRVQGDQPQHF.